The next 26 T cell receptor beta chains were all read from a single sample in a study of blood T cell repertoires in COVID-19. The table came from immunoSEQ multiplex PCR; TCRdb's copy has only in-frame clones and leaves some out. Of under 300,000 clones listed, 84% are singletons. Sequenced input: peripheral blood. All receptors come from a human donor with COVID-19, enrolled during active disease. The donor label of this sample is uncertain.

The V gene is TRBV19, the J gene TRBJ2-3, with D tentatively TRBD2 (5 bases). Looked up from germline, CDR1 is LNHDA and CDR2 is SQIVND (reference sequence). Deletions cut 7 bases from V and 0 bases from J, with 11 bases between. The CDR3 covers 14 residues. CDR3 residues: CASKRADSTDTQYF. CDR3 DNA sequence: TGTGCCAGTAAGAGGGCGGACAGCACAGATACGCAGTATTTT.

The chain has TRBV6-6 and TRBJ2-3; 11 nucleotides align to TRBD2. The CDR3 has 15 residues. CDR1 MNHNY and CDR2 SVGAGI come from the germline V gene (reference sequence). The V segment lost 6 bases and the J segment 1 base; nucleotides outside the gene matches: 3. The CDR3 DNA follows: TGTGCCAGCAGCAGTAGCGGGAGGGGCACAGATACGCAGTATTTT. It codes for CASSSSGRGTDTQYF.

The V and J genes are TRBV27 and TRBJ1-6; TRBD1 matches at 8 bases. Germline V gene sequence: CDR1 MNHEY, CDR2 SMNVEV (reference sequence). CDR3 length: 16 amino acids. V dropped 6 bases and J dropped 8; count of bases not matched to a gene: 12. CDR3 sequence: CASSQASTGGDSPLHF. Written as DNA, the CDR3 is TGTGCCAGCAGCCAGGCCTCTACAGGGGGTGATTCACCCCTCCACTTT.

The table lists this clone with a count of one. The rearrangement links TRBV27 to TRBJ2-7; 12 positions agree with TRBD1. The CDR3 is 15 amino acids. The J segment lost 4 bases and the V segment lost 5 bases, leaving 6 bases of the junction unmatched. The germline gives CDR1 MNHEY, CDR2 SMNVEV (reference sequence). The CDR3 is CASSTRDRGRYEQYF. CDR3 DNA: TGTGCCAGCAGTACCCGGGACAGGGGGCGGTACGAGCAGTACTTC.

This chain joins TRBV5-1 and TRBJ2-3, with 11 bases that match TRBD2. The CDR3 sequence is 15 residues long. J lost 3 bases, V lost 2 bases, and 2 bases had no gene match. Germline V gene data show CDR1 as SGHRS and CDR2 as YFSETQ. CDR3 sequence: CASSLLAGATDTQYF. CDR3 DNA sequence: TGCGCCAGCAGCTTACTAGCGGGAGCGACAGATACGCAGTATTTT.

CDR3 amino acids: CASSLIQTNYEQYF. As DNA, the CDR3 is TGTGCCAGCAGCTTAATACAGACAAACTACGAGCAGTACTTC. The rearrangement uses TRBV11-2 and TRBJ2-7; no clear D. With 2 bases removed from V and 3 bases from J, the gap between germline ends came to 11 bases. CDR1 and CDR2 from the germline V gene are SGHAT and FQNNGV. This CDR3 region has 14 residues. Full variable domain (outside the CDR3, taken from reference TRBV11-2 and TRBJ2-7): EAGVAQSPRYKIIEKRQSVAFWCNPISGHATLYWYQQILGQGPKLLIQFQNNGVVDDSQLPKDRFSAERLKGVDSTLKIQPAKLEDSAVYLCASSLIQTNYEQYFGPGTRLTVT.

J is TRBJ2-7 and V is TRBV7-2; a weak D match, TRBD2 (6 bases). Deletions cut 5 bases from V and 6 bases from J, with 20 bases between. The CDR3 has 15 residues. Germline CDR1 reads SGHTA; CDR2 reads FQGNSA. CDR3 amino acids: CASSRSSDGRPEQYF. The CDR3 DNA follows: TGTGCCAGCAGCCGTTCTAGCGACGGGAGACCCGAGCAGTACTTC. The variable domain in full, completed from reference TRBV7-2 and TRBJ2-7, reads GAGVSQSPSNKVTEKGKDVELRCDPISGHTALYWYRQSLGQGLEFLIYFQGNSAPDKSGLPSDRFSAERTGGSVSTLTIQRTQQEDSAVYLCASSRSSDGRPEQYFGPGTRLTVT.

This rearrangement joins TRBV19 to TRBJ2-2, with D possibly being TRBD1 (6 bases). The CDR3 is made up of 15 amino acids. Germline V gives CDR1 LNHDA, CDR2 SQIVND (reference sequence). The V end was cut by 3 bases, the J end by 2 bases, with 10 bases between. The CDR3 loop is CASSISTGNTGELFF. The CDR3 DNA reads TGTGCCAGTAGTATTTCGACAGGCAACACCGGGGAGCTGTTTTTT. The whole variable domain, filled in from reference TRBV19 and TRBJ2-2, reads DGGITQSPKYLFRKEGQNVTLSCEQNLNHDAMYWYRQDPGQGLRLIYYSQIVNDFQKGDIAEGYSVSREKKESFPLTVTSAQKNPTAFYLCASSISTGNTGELFFGEGSRLTVL.

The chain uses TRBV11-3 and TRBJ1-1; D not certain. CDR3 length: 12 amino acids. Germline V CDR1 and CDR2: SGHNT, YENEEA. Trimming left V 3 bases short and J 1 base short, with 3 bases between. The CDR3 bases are TGTGCCAGCAGCTTCGGGAACACTGAAGCTTTCTTT. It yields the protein CASSFGNTEAFF.

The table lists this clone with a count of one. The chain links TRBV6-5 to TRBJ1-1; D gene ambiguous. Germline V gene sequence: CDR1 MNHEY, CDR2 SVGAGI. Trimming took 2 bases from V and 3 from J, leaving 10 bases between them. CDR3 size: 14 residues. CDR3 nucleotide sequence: TGTGCCAGCAGTTACGGACCCGGGGACACTGAAGCTTTCTTT. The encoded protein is CASSYGPGDTEAFF.

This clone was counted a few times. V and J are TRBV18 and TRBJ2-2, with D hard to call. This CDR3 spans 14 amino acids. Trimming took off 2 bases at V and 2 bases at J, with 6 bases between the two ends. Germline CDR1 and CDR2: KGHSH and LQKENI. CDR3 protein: CASSPVHNTGELFF. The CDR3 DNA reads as TGTGCCAGCTCACCAGTCCATAACACCGGGGAGCTGTTTTTT.

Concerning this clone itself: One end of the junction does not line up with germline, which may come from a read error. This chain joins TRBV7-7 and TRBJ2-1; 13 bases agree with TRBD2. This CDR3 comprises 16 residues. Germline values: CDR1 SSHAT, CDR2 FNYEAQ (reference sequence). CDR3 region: CASSLHAGLAGNEQFF. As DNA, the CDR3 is TGTGCTAGCAGCTTACACGCGGGACTAGCGGGAAATGAGCAGTTCTTC.

The CDR3 protein is CASSQRTGDGKLFF. DNA of the CDR3: TGTGCCAGTAGTCAGCGGACAGGGGATGGAAAACTGTTTTTT. The chain uses TRBV19 and TRBJ1-4, with 9 bases matching TRBD1. After removal of 5 bases from V and 10 bases from J, the junction contained 8 bases not matched to a gene. The germline CDR1 and CDR2 sequences are LNHDA and SQIVND (reference sequence). The CDR3 loop spans 14 amino acids.

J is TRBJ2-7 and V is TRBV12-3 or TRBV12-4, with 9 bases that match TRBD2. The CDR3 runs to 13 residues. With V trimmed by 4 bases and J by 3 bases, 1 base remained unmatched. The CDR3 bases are TGTGCCAGCAGTTATAGCGGGGGCTACGAGCAGTACTTC. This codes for CASSYSGGYEQYF.

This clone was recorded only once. In nucleotides, the CDR3 is TGCAGTGCGTACAGGGATGAGCAGTTCTTC. Protein sequence: CSAYRDEQFF. The chain couples TRBV20-1 to TRBJ2-1; a weak D match, TRBD1 (6 bases). The CDR3 has 10 residues. The V and J ends lost 6 bases and 8 bases respectively, with 8 bases between them. CDR1 is DFQATT and CDR2 is SNEGSKA in the germline V gene (reference sequence).

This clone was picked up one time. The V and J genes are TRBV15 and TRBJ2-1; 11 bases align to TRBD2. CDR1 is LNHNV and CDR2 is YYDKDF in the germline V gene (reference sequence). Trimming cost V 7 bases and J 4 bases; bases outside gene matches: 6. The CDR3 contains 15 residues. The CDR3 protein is CATTPGLADYNEQFF. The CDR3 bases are TGTGCCACCACCCCGGGACTAGCGGATTACAATGAGCAGTTCTTC. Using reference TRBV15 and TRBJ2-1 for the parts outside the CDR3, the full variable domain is DAMVIQNPRYQVTQFGKPVTLSCSQTLNHNVMYWYQQKSSQAPKLLFHYYDKDFNNEADTPDNFQSRRPNTSFCFLDIRSPGLGDTAMYLCATTPGLADYNEQFFGPGTRLTVL.

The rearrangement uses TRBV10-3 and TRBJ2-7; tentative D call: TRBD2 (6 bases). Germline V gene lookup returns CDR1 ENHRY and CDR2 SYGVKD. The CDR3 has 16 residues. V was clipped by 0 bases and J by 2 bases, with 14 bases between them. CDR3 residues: CAISESGRGGTYEQYF. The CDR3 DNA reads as TGTGCCATCAGTGAGTCGGGGCGGGGCGGAACCTACGAGCAGTACTTC.

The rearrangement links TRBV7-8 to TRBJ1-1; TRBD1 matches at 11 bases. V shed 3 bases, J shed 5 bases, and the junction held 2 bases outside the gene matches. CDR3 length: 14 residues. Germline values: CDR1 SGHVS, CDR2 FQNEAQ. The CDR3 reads CASSLDRGRTEAFF. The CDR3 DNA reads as TGTGCCAGCAGCTTGGACAGGGGGCGAACTGAAGCTTTCTTT.

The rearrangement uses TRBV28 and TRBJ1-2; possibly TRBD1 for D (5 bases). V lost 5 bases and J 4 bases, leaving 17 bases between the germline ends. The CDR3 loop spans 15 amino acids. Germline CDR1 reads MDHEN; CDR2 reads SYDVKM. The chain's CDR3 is CASSPAGLTGYGYTF. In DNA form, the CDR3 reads TGTGCCAGCAGTCCAGCCGGCCTTACAGGCTATGGCTACACCTTC.

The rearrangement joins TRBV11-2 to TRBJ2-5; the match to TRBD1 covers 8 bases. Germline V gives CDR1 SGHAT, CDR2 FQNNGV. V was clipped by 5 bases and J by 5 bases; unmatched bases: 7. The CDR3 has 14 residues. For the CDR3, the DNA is TGTGCCAGCAGCGCCGGACAGGGCGGCGAGACCCAGTACTTC. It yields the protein CASSAGQGGETQYF.

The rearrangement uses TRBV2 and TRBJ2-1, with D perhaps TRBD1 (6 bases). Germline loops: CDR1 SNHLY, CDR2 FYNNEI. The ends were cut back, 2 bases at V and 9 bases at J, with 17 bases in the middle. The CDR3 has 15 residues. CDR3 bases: TGTGCCAGCAGTGAAACGCGCCAACAGGGACCTGAGCAGTTCTTC. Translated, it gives CASSETRQQGPEQFF.

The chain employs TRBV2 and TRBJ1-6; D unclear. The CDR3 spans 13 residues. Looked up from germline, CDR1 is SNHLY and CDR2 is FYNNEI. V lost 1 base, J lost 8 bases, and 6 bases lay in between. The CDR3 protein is CASSEELYSPLHF. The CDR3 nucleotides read TGTGCCAGCAGTGAAGAACTGTATTCACCCCTCCACTTT.

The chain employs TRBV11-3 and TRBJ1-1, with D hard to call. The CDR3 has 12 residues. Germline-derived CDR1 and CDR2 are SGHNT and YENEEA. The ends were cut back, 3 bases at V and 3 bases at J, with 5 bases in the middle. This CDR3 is CASSFRDTEAFF. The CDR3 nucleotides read TGTGCCAGCAGCTTCCGAGACACTGAAGCTTTCTTT. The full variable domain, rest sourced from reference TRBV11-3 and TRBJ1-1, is EAGVVQSPRYKIIEKKQPVAFWCNPISGHNTLYWYLQNLGQGPELLIRYENEEAVDDSQLPKDRFSAERLKGVDSTLKIQPAELGDSAVYLCASSFRDTEAFFGQGTRLTVV.

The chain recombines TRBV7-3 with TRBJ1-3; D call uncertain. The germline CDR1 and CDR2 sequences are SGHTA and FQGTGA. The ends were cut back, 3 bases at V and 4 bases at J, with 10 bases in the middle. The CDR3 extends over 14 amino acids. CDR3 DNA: TGTGCCAGCAGCTTGGGCGGGGTCGGAAACACCATATATTTT. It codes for CASSLGGVGNTIYF. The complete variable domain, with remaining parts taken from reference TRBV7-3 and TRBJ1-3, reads GAGVSQTPSNKVTEKGKYVELRCDPISGHTALYWYRQSLGQGPEFLIYFQGTGAADDSGLPNDRFFAVRPEGSVSTLKIQRTERGDSAVYLCASSLGGVGNTIYFGEGSWLTVV.

The CDR3 region has the DNA TGTGCCAGCAGTTTAGGTGGGGGGGACGAGCAGTACTTC. This gives the protein CASSLGGGDEQYF. The chain is built from TRBV27 and TRBJ2-7; 7 nucleotides match TRBD2. The CDR3 has 13 amino acids. Germline assignment: CDR1 MNHEY and CDR2 SMNVEV (reference sequence). Trimming took 2 bases from V and 5 from J; bases not matched to a gene: 3.

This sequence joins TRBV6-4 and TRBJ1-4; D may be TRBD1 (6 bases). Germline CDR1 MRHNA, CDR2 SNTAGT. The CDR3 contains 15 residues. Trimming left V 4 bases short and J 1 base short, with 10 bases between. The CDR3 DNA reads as TGTGCCAGCAGTGTCGAACAGGGAACTAATGAAAAACTGTTTTTT. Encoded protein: CASSVEQGTNEKLFF.